The 29 T cell receptor beta chains in this list originate from one sample, sequenced in a study of blood T cell repertoires in COVID-19. Measured with immunoSEQ multiplex PCR; TCRdb has only the in-frame clones, and not every one. The table lists approximately 480,000 clones, roughly nine tenths of them singletons. Sequenced input: PBMCs or T cells enriched from blood (not recorded which). The receptors shown here come from a woman between 18 and 29 years old who had recovered from COVID-19.

A few counts support this clone. The chain employs TRBV6-2 or TRBV6-3 and TRBJ2-2; TRBD1 matches at 8 bases. CDR3 size: 16 residues. Trimming at V came to 5 bases and at J to 1 base, leaving 6 bases not matched to a gene. CDR1 and CDR2 from the germline V gene are MNHEY and SVGEGT. Here the CDR3 reads CASSRLGTGNTGELFF. The CDR3 nucleotides read TGTGCCAGCAGTCGCCTGGGGACAGGGAACACCGGGGAGCTGTTTTTT.

A note on this clone: Germline is not matched at one junction end, which may reflect a read error. V is TRBV19 and J is TRBJ2-7; D is unclear. In germline, CDR1 is LNHDA, CDR2 SQIVND (reference sequence). The CDR3 is 14 amino acids. Written as DNA, the CDR3 is TGTGCCAGTAGTATTTCGGGTCTTTCCTTCGAGCAGTACTTC. Translated, it gives CASSISGLSFEQYF.

This chain connects TRBV28 to TRBJ1-5; 9 bases agree with TRBD1. The V gene's germline CDR1 is MDHEN and CDR2 SYDVKM. V was pared by 7 bases and J by 7 bases, with 17 bases of the junction left unmatched. The CDR3 has 17 amino acids. This CDR3 is CASTSGQGNPNLQPQHF. For the CDR3, the DNA is TGTGCCAGCACCTCGGGACAGGGAAACCCTAATTTGCAGCCCCAGCATTTT.

This clone was found once. The chain joins TRBV7-2 to TRBJ1-3; D is ambiguous. Trimming stripped 3 bases from V and 4 bases from J, with 4 bases between. CDR3 length: 12 residues. The germline gives CDR1 SGHTA, CDR2 FQGNSA. The chain's CDR3 is CASSFGGNTIYF. CDR3 sequence (DNA): TGTGCCAGCAGCTTTGGCGGAAACACCATATATTTT.

V is TRBV6-1 and J is TRBJ2-1, with D possibly being TRBD1 (6 bases). Germline V gives CDR1 MNHNS, CDR2 SASEGT. This CDR3 region has 14 residues. The germline V and J ends were trimmed by 3 bases and 9 bases, with 15 bases remaining between them. DNA for the CDR3: TGTGCCAGCAGTGAGGGACACACCGCCGGTGAGCAGTTCTTC. Protein: CASSEGHTAGEQFF.

This clone came up once. The gene calls are TRBV27 and TRBJ2-3; D perhaps matches TRBD2 (6 bases). The CDR3 has 13 amino acids. Germline-derived CDR1 and CDR2 are MNHEY and SMNVEV (reference sequence). Trimming removed 4 bases at V and 8 bases at J, with 13 bases between. In DNA, the CDR3 is TGTGCCAGCAGTTCGCCGGTCGGGGGTACGCAGTATTTT. Its protein product is CASSSPVGGTQYF.

The chain links TRBV7-3 to TRBJ1-2; perhaps TRBD1 as D (6 bases). Per the germline V gene, CDR1 is SGHTA and CDR2 is FQGTGA. V was trimmed by 2 bases and J by 2 bases, leaving 12 bases between them. The CDR3 length is 15 residues. CDR3 bases: TGTGCCAGCAGCTTACTTGCGACAGGAAACTATGGCTACACCTTC. Translated: CASSLLATGNYGYTF.

CDR3 DNA: TGTGCCAGTACTAGGGAGACTGAAGCTTTCTTT. Its translation is CASTRETEAFF. The chain combines TRBV28 with TRBJ1-1, with D unresolved. The germline gives CDR1 MDHEN, CDR2 SYDVKM. The V and J ends lost 9 bases and 5 bases respectively, with 10 bases between them. CDR3 length equals 11 residues.

The chain uses TRBV5-4 and TRBJ2-3; possible D gene TRBD2, 5 bases. Germline-derived CDR1 and CDR2 are SGHNT and YYREEE (reference sequence). This CDR3 region has 15 residues. Trimming removed 7 bases from V and 0 bases from J, with 15 bases in between. The CDR3 coding sequence is TGTGCCAGCCATCGGGTCGGGGTAAGCACAGATACGCAGTATTTT. Its protein product is CASHRVGVSTDTQYF.

The V and J genes are TRBV19 and TRBJ1-3; tentative D call: TRBD1 (6 bases). The CDR3 is made up of 16 amino acids. Germline values: CDR1 LNHDA, CDR2 SQIVND (reference sequence). Trimming removed 7 bases at V and 0 bases at J, with 16 bases between. CDR3 DNA: TGTGCCAGTAAACTGATGGCAGGGGACTCTGGAAACACCATATATTTT. This encodes CASKLMAGDSGNTIYF.

This chain connects TRBV7-2 to TRBJ1-6; no definite D call. Germline-derived CDR1 and CDR2 are SGHTA and FQGNSA. The CDR3 covers 13 residues. V dropped 6 bases and J dropped 8 bases, with 11 bases sitting between them. The CDR3 sequence: CASSFGMDSPLHF. The CDR3 bases are TGTGCCAGCAGTTTCGGGATGGATTCACCCCTCCACTTT.

V usage is TRBV28 and J usage is TRBJ1-1; TRBD1 agrees at 7 bases. Germline-derived CDR1 and CDR2 are MDHEN and SYDVKM. The CDR3 runs 15 residues. The trim removed 6 bases at V and 3 bases at J, leaving 10 bases unmatched. The CDR3 loop is CASRPLDREYTEAFF. The CDR3 nucleotides are TGTGCCAGCAGACCCCTTGACAGGGAGTACACTGAAGCTTTCTTT.

This rearrangement joins TRBV10-3 to TRBJ1-2, with 7 bases aligning to TRBD1. The length of the CDR3 is 13 residues. Looked up from germline, CDR1 is ENHRY and CDR2 is SYGVKD. V gave up 10 bases and J gave up 4 bases; unmatched junction bases: 9. CDR3 coding DNA: TGTGCCACCGAACCGGACAGGACCTATGGCTACACCTTC. This codes for CATEPDRTYGYTF.

The chain is built from TRBV7-9 and TRBJ1-1, with D possibly TRBD1 on 6 matching bases. CDR1 SEHNR and CDR2 FQNEAQ come from the germline V gene (reference sequence). The CDR3 is made up of 14 amino acids. Trimming shortened V by 2 bases and J by 4 bases, and 11 bases separated the two germline ends. CDR3 sequence: CASSLRGTVTEAFF. The CDR3 nucleotides are TGTGCCAGCAGCTTAAGGGGGACGGTCACTGAAGCTTTCTTT.

This sequence joins TRBV16 and TRBJ1-1, with D perhaps matching TRBD1 (6 bases). Germline V gene lookup returns CDR1 KGHSY and CDR2 FQNENV. This CDR3 region has 14 residues. V was clipped by 4 bases and J by 1 base, with 10 bases between them. This CDR3 is CASSPQGWNTEAFF. The CDR3 DNA reads TGTGCCAGCAGCCCTCAGGGGTGGAACACTGAAGCTTTCTTT.

This clone has a single count. The chain combines TRBV5-1 with TRBJ1-1; maybe TRBD1 (5 bases). This CDR3 is built from 14 residues. Germline lookup yields CDR1 SGHRS and CDR2 YFSETQ. The germline V and J ends were trimmed by 0 bases and 5 bases, with 11 bases remaining between them. The CDR3 bases are TGCGCCAGCAGCTTGGCAGGGCTGGGGACTGAAGCTTTCTTT. It yields the protein CASSLAGLGTEAFF. Full variable domain (outside the CDR3, taken from reference TRBV5-1 and TRBJ1-1): KAGVTQTPRYLIKTRGQQVTLSCSPISGHRSVSWYQQTPGQGLQFLFEYFSETQRNKGNFPGRFSGRQFSNSRSEMNVSTLELGDSALYLCASSLAGLGTEAFFGQGTRLTVV.

The rearrangement joins TRBV27 to TRBJ2-1; 14 nucleotides agree with TRBD2. The CDR3 sequence is 15 residues long. Germline loops: CDR1 MNHEY, CDR2 SMNVEV (reference sequence). V lost 5 bases and J lost 7; bases outside the gene matches: 4. The CDR3 here is CASSLRLAGGNEQFF. The CDR3 nucleotides are TGTGCCAGCAGTCTCAGACTAGCGGGGGGGAATGAGCAGTTCTTC.

The chain uses TRBV5-6 and TRBJ1-2, with TRBD1 identical over 10 bases. This CDR3 has 16 amino acids. CDR1 is SGHDT, CDR2 YYEEEE, per germline. The V and J ends lost 0 bases and 5 bases, in that order; junction bases with no gene match: 7. CDR3 sequence: CASSLGGQGGSYGYTF. Here the CDR3 DNA reads TGTGCCAGCAGCTTGGGAGGACAGGGGGGATCGTATGGCTACACCTTC.

The chain joins TRBV6-6 to TRBJ1-5; D call uncertain. This CDR3 contains 15 residues. From germline, CDR1 is MNHNY and CDR2 SVGAGI (reference sequence). V was clipped by 4 bases and J by 3 bases, with 13 bases between them. The CDR3 nucleotides read TGTGCCAGCAGTTTTCCGGCCACAGACAATCAGCCCCAGCATTTT. Translating it yields CASSFPATDNQPQHF.

Here the CDR3 DNA reads TGTGCCAGCAGTGAACAAGGGGACTATGGCTACACCTTC. This codes for CASSEQGDYGYTF. This chain joins TRBV2 and TRBJ1-2, with TRBD1 as a possible D gene (5 bases). CDR3 size: 13 residues. CDR1 and CDR2 from the germline V gene are SNHLY and FYNNEI. V lost 2 bases and J lost 3, with 7 bases in between.

The chain is built from TRBV5-6 and TRBJ1-4; maybe TRBD1 (5 bases). The CDR3 totals 19 residues. Trimming stripped 1 base from V and 8 bases from J, with 27 bases between. From germline, CDR1 is SGHDT and CDR2 YYEEEE. CDR3 sequence (DNA): TGTGCCAGCAGCTTGCGACGAGGGCGGGGACCCCTTTCGATGGAAAAACTGTTTTTT. Encoded protein: CASSLRRGRGPLSMEKLFF.

V gene TRBV29-1 combines with J gene TRBJ1-1; D remains ambiguous. Trimming removed 2 bases from V and 1 base from J, with 11 bases in between. The CDR3 covers 14 residues. The germline V gene has CDR1 SQVTM and CDR2 ANQGSEA. The CDR3 is CSVELETENTEAFF. DNA of the CDR3: TGCAGCGTTGAATTGGAGACTGAGAACACTGAAGCTTTCTTT.

The rearrangement links TRBV12-1 to TRBJ1-5; the table gives TRBD1 as D, unverified against the DNA. TRBV12-1 is a known pseudogene. The CDR3 consists of 20 residues. CDR3 bases: TGTGCCAGCAGCCCCCCATGTGGGACAGGCGATACTTATAGCAATCAGCCCCAGCATTTT. As protein: CASSPPCGTGDTYSNQPQHF.

This rearrangement joins TRBV27 to TRBJ1-5; TRBD1 is a possible D gene (5 bases). The CDR3 spans 14 residues. Germline CDR1 and CDR2: MNHEY and SMNVEV (reference sequence). The ends were cut back, 0 bases at V and 8 bases at J, with 11 bases in the middle. CDR3 nucleotides: TGTGCCAGCAGTTTATCGTTTGGGGGGGAGCCCCAGCATTTT. Translating it yields CASSLSFGGEPQHF.

This chain joins TRBV9 and TRBJ1-6; TRBD1 agrees at 11 bases. This CDR3 contains 15 residues. V shed 0 bases and J 9 bases; nucleotides not matched to a gene: 2. In germline, CDR1 is SGDLS, CDR2 YYNGEE. The CDR3 DNA reads as TGTGCCAGCAGCGTAGAGGGGACAGGGGGTTCACCCCTCCACTTT. Its translation: CASSVEGTGGSPLHF.

The rearrangement links TRBV5-1 to TRBJ2-7; TRBD1 is a possible D gene (6 bases). Trimming cost V 2 bases and J 7 bases, with 22 bases left between them. Germline-derived CDR1 and CDR2 are SGHRS and YFSETQ. The CDR3 contains 16 residues. Here the CDR3 DNA reads TGCGCCAGCAGCTTAGCCTCGACAGGCCTCCCGTGGGAGCAGTACTTC. Its protein is CASSLASTGLPWEQYF.

The chain employs TRBV18 and TRBJ2-7, with 7 nucleotides matching TRBD1. Germline V CDR1 and CDR2: KGHSH, LQKENI. The CDR3 spans 15 residues. The V gene end was trimmed by 0 bases and the J gene end by 3 bases; junction bases not matched to a gene: 5. The CDR3 DNA follows: TGTGCCAGCTCACCACCTGGGGCAGGGGGCTACGAGCAGTACTTC. This sequence encodes CASSPPGAGGYEQYF.

The chain carries TRBV10-3 and TRBJ1-1; D is unresolved. The V gene's germline CDR1 is ENHRY and CDR2 SYGVKD. V lost 0 bases, J lost 1 base, and 3 bases lay in between. The CDR3 has 13 residues. Written as DNA, the CDR3 is TGTGCCATCAGTGAGTCCTGGAACACTGAAGCTTTCTTT. Its protein is CAISESWNTEAFF.

The count of this clone is one. This chain uses TRBV9 with TRBJ1-1; D ambiguous. Trimming pared 4 bases from V and 3 bases from J, leaving 10 bases between. Germline-derived CDR1 and CDR2 are SGDLS and YYNGEE. The CDR3 has 13 amino acids. The CDR3, as DNA: TGTGCCAGCAGCTTACAGCCCCACACTGAAGCTTTCTTT. Residues: CASSLQPHTEAFF.